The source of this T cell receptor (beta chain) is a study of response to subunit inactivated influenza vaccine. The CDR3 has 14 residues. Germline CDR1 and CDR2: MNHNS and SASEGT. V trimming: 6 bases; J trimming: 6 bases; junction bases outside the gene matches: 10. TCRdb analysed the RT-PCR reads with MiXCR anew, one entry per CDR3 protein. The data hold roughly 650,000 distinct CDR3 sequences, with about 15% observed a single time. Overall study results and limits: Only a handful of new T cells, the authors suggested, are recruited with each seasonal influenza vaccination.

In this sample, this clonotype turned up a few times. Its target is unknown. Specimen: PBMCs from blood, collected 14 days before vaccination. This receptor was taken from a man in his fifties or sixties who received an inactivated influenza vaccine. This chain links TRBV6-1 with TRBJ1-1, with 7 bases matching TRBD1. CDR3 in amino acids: CASSFNRGEAEAFF. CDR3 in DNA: TGTGCCAGCAGCTTCAACAGGGGAGAGGCTGAAGCTTTCTTT.